This T cell receptor beta chain was profiled in a study of siplizumab effects on memory and regulatory T cells. Study-level points and caveats: Naive T cells seemed more diverse than memory cells and seemed major alloresponse contributors. In roughly 75-95% of proliferating CD4+ or CD8+ clones, a naive or memory phenotype could not be assigned. The study found that mappable alloreactive CD4+ clones averaged roughly 69% Treg-derived with siplizumab and 25% to 30% in controls.

This CDR3 contains 17 residues. The germline gives CDR1 SGDLS, CDR2 YYNGEE. Trimming cost V 3 bases and J 4 bases; bases outside gene matches: 12. This table comes from immunoSEQ multiplex PCR, and its TCRdb copy is limited to in-frame clones, with some not included. The sample lists about 64,000 clones; around 96% were seen once. A word on this clone: The antigen is not known.

What was sequenced was naive CD8+ T cells sorted from blood. This receptor was identified in a human donor in good health. V usage is TRBV9 and J usage is TRBJ2-1; 8 bases line up with TRBD2. The CDR3 DNA follows: TGTGCCAGCAGCGCACCGTCCGGGACTAGTTTGTACAATGAGCAGTTCTTC. This codes for CASSAPSGTSLYNEQFF. Variable domain in full (rest from reference TRBV9 and TRBJ2-1): DSGVTQTPKHLITATGQRVTLRCSPRSGDLSVYWYQQSLDQGLQFLIQYYNGEERAKGNILERFSAQQFPDLHSELNLSSLELGDSALYFCASSAPSGTSLYNEQFFGPGTRLTVL.